Listed below are T cell receptor beta chains from one sample, sequenced in a study of cytomegalovirus exposure and HLA in healthy donors. This table comes from immunoSEQ multiplex PCR, and its TCRdb copy is limited to in-frame clones, with some not included. The sample includes about 120,000 clones, about 70% of them seen just once. Source material: PBMCs. These receptors came from a woman in her forties in good health and CMV-seronegative. Each CDR3 is given with its conserved first and last residue. A D gene is named only where the DNA matches it firmly. A row's size may be missing; if present it is once, few, many or a size class.

J | V | D | size | CDR3 | DNA
TRBJ2-7 | TRBV5-4 | - | few | CASSLGAEGSYEQYF | TGTGCCAGCTCCCTAGGAGCGGAGGGGTCCTACGAGCAGTACTTC
TRBJ2-3 | TRBV18 | TRBD2 | - | CASSPPATGGPDTQYF | TGTGCCAGCTCACCACCTGCTACGGGGGGGCCAGATACGCAGTATTTT
TRBJ2-3 | TRBV5-1 | TRBD1 | - | CASSLGTGADTQYF | TGCGCCAGCTCGCTTGGGACAGGGGCAGATACGCAGTATTTT
TRBJ1-3 | TRBV5-4 | - | - | CASSFRDSGNTIYF | TGTGCCAGCAGCTTCAGGGACTCTGGAAACACCATATATTTT
TRBJ2-7 | TRBV5-4 | TRBD1 | once | CASSLSATGSYEQYF | TGTGCCAGCAGCTTGTCCGCGACAGGGTCCTACGAGCAGTACTTC
TRBJ2-7 | TRBV19 | - | - | CASREGHRLYEQYF | TGTGCCAGCCGAGAGGGACACCGGCTCTACGAGCAGTACTTC
TRBJ1-1 | TRBV5-1 | - | - | CASSLGGQNTEAFF | TGCGCCAGCAGCTTGGGAGGGCAGAACACTGAAGCTTTCTTT
TRBJ2-3 | TRBV7-9 | - | - | CASSLVLQGRDTQYF | TGTGCCAGCAGCTTAGTTCTCCAGGGGAGAGATACGCAGTATTTT
TRBJ1-2 | TRBV7-8 | - | - | CASSLARLPGRNYGYTF | TGTGCCAGCAGCTTAGCGAGGTTACCGGGTCGTAACTATGGCTACACCTTC
TRBJ1-2 | TRBV18 | TRBD1 | - | CASSARDSYGYTF | TGTGCCAGCTCAGCCCGGGACAGCTATGGCTACACCTTC
TRBJ1-1 | TRBV6-1 | - | few | CASSERQRNQAFF | TGTGCCAGCAGTGAACGGCAGCGCAATCAGGCTTTCTTT
TRBJ2-5 | TRBV7-9 | TRBD2 | - | CASSLGAGGAETQYF | TGTGCCAGCAGTCTAGGCGCGGGGGGGGCAGAGACCCAGTACTTC
TRBJ1-4 | TRBV10-3 | - | - | CAIRGDGSTNEKLFF | TGTGCCATCAGGGGAGACGGTTCAACTAATGAAAAACTGTTTTTT
TRBJ2-1 | TRBV30 | - | - | CAWSVRRRNEQFF | TGTGCCTGGAGTGTACGGAGGAGGAATGAGCAGTTCTTC
TRBJ1-5 | TRBV19 | TRBD1 | - | CASRPRTGAVQPQHF | TGTGCCAGTAGACCCCGTACAGGGGCCGTTCAGCCCCAGCATTTT
TRBJ2-2 | TRBV18 | - | - | CASSPLGDSHTGELFF | TGTGCCAGCTCACCATTAGGGGACTCACACACCGGGGAGCTGTTTTTT
TRBJ2-1 | TRBV29-1 | TRBD2 | - | CSVERGPGLAGEFYNEQFF | TGCAGCGTTGAGAGGGGACCGGGACTAGCGGGAGAGTTTTACAATGAGCAGTTCTTC
TRBJ2-5 | TRBV19 | TRBD2 | once | CASSIGTGLAGIGETQYF | TGTGCCAGTAGTATTGGGACGGGACTAGCGGGAATTGGTGAGACCCAGTACTTC
TRBJ2-7 | TRBV6-1 | TRBD1 | - | CASSLTGTYEQYF | TGTGCCAGCAGCCTGACAGGGACCTACGAGCAGTACTTC
TRBJ2-1 | TRBV21-1 | - | - | CASSKGGKRPSSYNEQFF | TGTGCCAGCAGCAAAGGGGGAAAGCGGCCGAGCTCCTACAATGAGCAGTTCTTC
TRBJ2-7 | TRBV4-3 | - | - | CASSPTWASAYSYEQYF | TGCGCCAGCAGCCCCACTTGGGCTAGCGCTTACTCCTACGAGCAGTACTTC
TRBJ1-1 | TRBV6-1 | - | - | CASSEGGKNTEAFF | TGTGCCAGCAGTGAGGGAGGGAAGAACACTGAAGCTTTCTTT
TRBJ1-6 | TRBV5-5 | - | - | CASREDDNSPLHF | TGTGCCTCCAGGGAGGATGATAATTCACCCCTCCACTTT
TRBJ1-4 | TRBV7-6 | TRBD1 | few | CASSERQGVYEKLFF | TGTGCCAGCAGCGAACGACAGGGGGTCTATGAAAAACTGTTTTTT
TRBJ2-7 | TRBV14 | - | - | CASSIRSGEQYF | TGTGCCAGCAGTATTCGATCGGGCGAGCAGTACTTC
TRBJ1-4 | TRBV6-6 | TRBD1 | - | CASSSQGATNEKLFF | TGTGCCAGCAGTTCCCAGGGGGCAACTAATGAAAAACTGTTTTTT
TRBJ1-3 | TRBV11-2 | - | - | CASRLPQAGNTIYF | TGTGCCAGCAGGCTTCCCCAGGCTGGAAACACCATATATTTT
TRBJ2-7 | TRBV7-2 | - | few | CASSLAPPTGHEQYF | TGTGCCAGCAGCTTAGCCCCACCTACAGGGCACGAGCAGTACTTC
TRBJ2-7 | TRBV12-5 | - | - | CASGLGGLNYEQYF | TGTGCTAGTGGTTTAGGAGGGCTAAACTACGAGCAGTACTTC
TRBJ2-6 | TRBV4-3 | - | - | CASSHQISGANVLTF | TGCGCCAGCAGCCATCAGATATCTGGGGCCAACGTCCTGACTTTC
TRBJ1-1 | TRBV6-4 | TRBD1 | - | CASSDSPGTGGRAFF | TGTGCCAGCAGTGACTCCCCAGGGACAGGGGGAAGAGCTTTCTTT
TRBJ2-1 | TRBV7-9 | TRBD2 | - | CASSLVHILAGAPHNEQFF | TGTGCCAGCAGCTTAGTTCATATCCTAGCGGGAGCTCCTCACAATGAGCAGTTCTTC
TRBJ2-4 | TRBV6-1 | TRBD1 | - | CASEDRGGKNIQYF | TGTGCCAGCGAGGACAGGGGGGGGAAAAACATTCAGTACTTC
TRBJ1-2 | TRBV4-1 | TRBD1 | - | CASSKTGTEEHYGYTF | TGCGCCAGCAGCAAAACCGGGACAGAGGAACACTATGGCTACACCTTC
TRBJ2-1 | TRBV4-3 | - | - | CASSQALEGEQFF | TGCGCCAGCAGCCAGGCTTTGGAGGGTGAGCAGTTCTTC
TRBJ2-7 | TRBV30 | TRBD2 | - | CAWSLAGAGHEQYF | TGTGCCTGGAGTTTAGCGGGAGCTGGGCACGAGCAGTACTTC
TRBJ1-1 | TRBV7-2 | TRBD1 | - | CASSGQGGRLTEAFF | TGTGCCAGCAGCGGACAGGGGGGGAGGCTCACTGAAGCTTTCTTT
TRBJ2-5 | TRBV5-6 | - | once | CASSEQGGYQETQYF | TGTGCCAGCAGCGAACAGGGAGGGTACCAAGAGACCCAGTACTTC
TRBJ2-2 | TRBV5-1 | - | - | CASSSQTAANTGELFF | TGCGCCAGTAGCTCCCAGACTGCCGCGAACACCGGGGAGCTGTTTTTT
TRBJ2-6 | TRBV21-1 | - | - | CASYRRPGGPGANVLTF | TGTGCCAGTTATCGACGACCGGGGGGCCCTGGGGCCAACGTCCTGACTTTC
TRBJ2-5 | TRBV5-1 | - | - | CASSLGLGGGPETQYF | TGCGCCAGCAGCTTGGGTTTGGGGGGAGGTCCAGAGACCCAGTACTTC
TRBJ1-1 | TRBV6-5 | - | - | CASSLGGRGNTEAFF | TGTGCCAGCAGCCTCGGGGGTAGGGGTAACACTGAAGCTTTCTTT
TRBJ2-4 | TRBV5-4 | - | - | CASSLGGVVAKNIQYF | TGTGCCAGCAGCTTGGGGGGGGTGGTCGCCAAAAACATTCAGTACTTC
TRBJ2-3 | TRBV7-9 | TRBD2 | - | CASTILAGKTDTQYF | TGTGCCAGCACCATACTAGCGGGGAAGACAGATACGCAGTATTTT
TRBJ1-6 | TRBV27 | TRBD1 | - | CASRPDRVSPLHF | TGTGCCAGCAGACCAGACAGGGTTTCACCCCTCCACTTT
TRBJ2-2 | TRBV4-1 | TRBD2 | few | CASSQGEYGGGPGELFF | TGCGCCAGCAGCCAAGGAGAGTACGGGGGGGGGCCCGGGGAGCTGTTTTTT
TRBJ1-1 | TRBV29-1 | TRBD1 | - | CSVGPSGGTEAFF | TGCAGCGTTGGCCCTTCAGGGGGCACTGAAGCTTTCTTT
TRBJ2-3 | TRBV21-1 | - | - | CASSEPPDTQYF | TGTGCCAGCAGCGAGCCGCCAGATACGCAGTATTTT
TRBJ2-7 | TRBV19 | - | - | CASSPGTGRTYEQYF | TGTGCCAGTAGTCCCGGGACTGGGCGAACCTACGAGCAGTACTTC
TRBJ2-5 | TRBV6-5 | TRBD1 | once | CASSTDRGREETQYF | TGTGCCAGCAGCACCGACAGGGGGCGCGAGGAGACCCAGTACTTC
TRBJ2-5 | TRBV7-9 | - | - | CASNPRQQETQYF | TGTGCCAGCAACCCACGACAGCAAGAGACCCAGTACTTC
TRBJ2-1 | TRBV7-2 | TRBD2 | - | CASSLGLAGGLSYNEQFF | TGTGCCAGCAGCCTAGGACTAGCGGGAGGCCTTTCCTACAATGAGCAGTTCTTC
TRBJ1-1 | TRBV27 | - | few | CASAARVNTEAFF | TGTGCCAGTGCGGCCAGGGTGAACACTGAAGCTTTCTTT
TRBJ2-1 | TRBV27 | TRBD2 | - | CASSYYREGAEQFF | TGTGCCAGCAGTTACTATCGGGAGGGCGCTGAGCAGTTCTTC
TRBJ2-1 | TRBV18 | - | once | CASSPLAEHEQFF | TGTGCCAGCTCACCCCTCGCCGAGCATGAGCAGTTCTTC
TRBJ2-1 | TRBV7-9 | - | - | CASSSPYNSYNEQFF | TGTGCCAGCAGCTCCCCCTATAACTCCTACAATGAGCAGTTCTTC
TRBJ2-7 | TRBV7-2 | - | few | CASSPYGGEQYF | TGTGCCAGCAGCCCGTACGGCGGCGAGCAGTACTTC
TRBJ2-4 | TRBV6-1 | - | - | CASSESGGAFDIQYF | TGTGCCAGCAGTGAGTCCGGAGGGGCTTTTGACATTCAGTACTTC
TRBJ1-5 | TRBV5-8 | - | - | CASSPGGWANQPQHF | TGTGCCAGCAGCCCCGGGGGTTGGGCGAATCAGCCCCAGCATTTT